What follows is one TCR beta chain and its context. Its specificity is not known. The PCR employed 60 Vbeta primers together with 13 Jbeta primers. Clones were read by immunoSEQ multiplex PCR, and TCRdb kept only the in-frame ones, dropping some. The profile shows roughly 140,000 clones, 80% of them singletons. This record belongs to a study of cytomegalovirus exposure and HLA in healthy donors. Germline V gene sequence: CDR1 MDHEN, CDR2 SYDVKM. The CDR3 is made up of 14 amino acids. V gave up 4 bases and J gave up 0 bases; unmatched junction bases: 3. General study points: Several top significant clusters appeared, in a later analysis, to be linked to common viral pathogens.

The chain combines TRBV28 with TRBJ2-7; 7 positions match TRBD2. Material for sequencing was PBMCs. The receptor's source is a man in his forties in good health and CMV-seronegative. This chain's CDR3 is CASSSGGSSYEQYF. As DNA, the CDR3 is TGTGCCAGCAGTTCCGGCGGGAGCTCCTACGAGCAGTACTTC.